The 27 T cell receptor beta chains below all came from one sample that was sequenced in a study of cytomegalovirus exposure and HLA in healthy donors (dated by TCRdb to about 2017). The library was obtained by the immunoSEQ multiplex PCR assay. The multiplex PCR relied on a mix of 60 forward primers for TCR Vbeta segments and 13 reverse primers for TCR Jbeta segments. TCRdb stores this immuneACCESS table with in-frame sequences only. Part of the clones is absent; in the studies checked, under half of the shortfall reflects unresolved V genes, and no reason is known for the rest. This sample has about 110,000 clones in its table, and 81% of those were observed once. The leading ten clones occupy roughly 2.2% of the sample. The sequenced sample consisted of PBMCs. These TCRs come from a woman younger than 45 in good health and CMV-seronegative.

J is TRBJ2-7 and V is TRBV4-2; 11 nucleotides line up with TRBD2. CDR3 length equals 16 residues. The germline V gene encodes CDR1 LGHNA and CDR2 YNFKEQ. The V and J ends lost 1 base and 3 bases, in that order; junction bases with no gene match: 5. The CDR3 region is CASSQGGLADNYEQYF. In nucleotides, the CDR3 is TGTGCCAGCAGCCAAGGGGGACTAGCGGACAACTACGAGCAGTACTTC.

As DNA, the CDR3 is TGTGCCAGCTTACCAGCGTGGTCCACAGATACGCAGTATTTT. As protein: CASLPAWSTDTQYF. V gene TRBV6-1 combines with J gene TRBJ2-3; D gene uncertain. V lost 8 bases and J 2 bases, leaving 14 bases between the germline ends. The CDR3 is made up of 14 amino acids. Per the germline V gene, CDR1 is MNHNS and CDR2 is SASEGT.

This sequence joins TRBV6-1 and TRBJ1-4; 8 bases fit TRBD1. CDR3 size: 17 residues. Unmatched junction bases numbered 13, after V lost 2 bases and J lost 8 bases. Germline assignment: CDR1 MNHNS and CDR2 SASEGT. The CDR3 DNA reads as TGTGCCAGCAGTGAACACCGACAGGGGTATGGGGTAGAAAAACTGTTTTTT. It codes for CASSEHRQGYGVEKLFF.

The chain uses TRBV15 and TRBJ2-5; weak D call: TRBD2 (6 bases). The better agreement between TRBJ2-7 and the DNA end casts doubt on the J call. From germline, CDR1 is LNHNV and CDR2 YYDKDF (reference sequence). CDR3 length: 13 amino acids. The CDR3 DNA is TGTGCCACCAGCCCTTCGGGAGCCTACGAGCAGTACTTC. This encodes CATSPSGAYEQYF.

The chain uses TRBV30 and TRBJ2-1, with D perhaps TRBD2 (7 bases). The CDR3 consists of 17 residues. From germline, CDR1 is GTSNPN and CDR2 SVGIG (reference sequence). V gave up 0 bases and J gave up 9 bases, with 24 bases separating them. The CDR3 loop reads CAWSVFSLEGGWVEQFF. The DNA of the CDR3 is TGTGCCTGGAGTGTGTTCTCACTAGAGGGGGGGTGGGTTGAGCAGTTCTTC.

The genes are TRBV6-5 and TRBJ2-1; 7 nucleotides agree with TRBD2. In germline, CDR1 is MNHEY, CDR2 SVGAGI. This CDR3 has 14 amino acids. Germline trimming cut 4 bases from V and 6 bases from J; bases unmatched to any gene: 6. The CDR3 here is CASSLAGVFNEQFF. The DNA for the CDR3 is TGTGCCAGCAGTTTGGCGGGAGTTTTCAATGAGCAGTTCTTC.

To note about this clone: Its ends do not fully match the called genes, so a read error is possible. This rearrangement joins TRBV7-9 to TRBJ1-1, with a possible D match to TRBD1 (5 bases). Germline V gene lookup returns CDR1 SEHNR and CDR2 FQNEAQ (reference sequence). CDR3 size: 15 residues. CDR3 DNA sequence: TGTTCCAGCAGCTATTCTAGGGGAGGGAACACTGAAGCTTTCTTT. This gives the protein CSSSYSRGGNTEAFF.

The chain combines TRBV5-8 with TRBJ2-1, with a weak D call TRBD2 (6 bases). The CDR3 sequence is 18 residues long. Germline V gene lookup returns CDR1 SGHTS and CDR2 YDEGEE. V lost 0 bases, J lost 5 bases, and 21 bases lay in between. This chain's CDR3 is CASSLEVAASVVNNEQFF. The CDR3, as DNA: TGTGCCAGCAGCTTGGAAGTAGCGGCCAGCGTCGTCAACAATGAGCAGTTCTTC. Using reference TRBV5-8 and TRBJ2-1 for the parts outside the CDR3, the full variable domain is EAGVTQSPTHLIKTRGQQATLRCSPISGHTSVYWYQQALGLGLQFLLWYDEGEERNRGNFPPRFSGRQFPNYSSELNVNALELEDSALYLCASSLEVAASVVNNEQFFGPGTRLTVL.

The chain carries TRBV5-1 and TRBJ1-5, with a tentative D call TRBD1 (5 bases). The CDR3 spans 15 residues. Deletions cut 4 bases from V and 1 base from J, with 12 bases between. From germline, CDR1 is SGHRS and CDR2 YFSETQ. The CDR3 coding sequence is TGCGCCAGCAGCCTTGGGGGGGTAAGCAATCAGCCCCAGCATTTT. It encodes CASSLGGVSNQPQHF.

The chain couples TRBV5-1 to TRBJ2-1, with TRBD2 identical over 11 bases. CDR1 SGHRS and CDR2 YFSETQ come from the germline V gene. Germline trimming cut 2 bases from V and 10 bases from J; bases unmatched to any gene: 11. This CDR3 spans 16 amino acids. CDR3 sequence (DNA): TGCGCCAGCAGCTTTAATCCTGCTAGCGGGAGGCCGGAGCAGTTCTTC. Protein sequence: CASSFNPASGRPEQFF.

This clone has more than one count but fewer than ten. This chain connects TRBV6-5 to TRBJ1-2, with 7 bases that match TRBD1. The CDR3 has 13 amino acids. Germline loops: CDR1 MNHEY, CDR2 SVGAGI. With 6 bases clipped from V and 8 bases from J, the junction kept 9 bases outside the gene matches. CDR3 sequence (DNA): TGTGCCAGCAGCCGAGGACAGGACGCCGGCTACACCTTC. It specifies CASSRGQDAGYTF.

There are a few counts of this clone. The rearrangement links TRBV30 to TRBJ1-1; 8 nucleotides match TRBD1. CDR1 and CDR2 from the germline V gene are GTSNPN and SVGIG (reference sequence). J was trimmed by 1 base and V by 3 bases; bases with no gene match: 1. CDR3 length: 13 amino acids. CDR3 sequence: CAWRGQGNTEAFF. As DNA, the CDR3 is TGTGCCTGGAGAGGACAGGGGAACACTGAAGCTTTCTTT. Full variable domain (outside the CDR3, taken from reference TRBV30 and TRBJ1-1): SQTIHQWPATLVQPVGSPLSLECTVEGTSNPNLYWYRQAAGRGLQLLFYSVGIGQISSEVPQNLSASRPQDRQFILSSKKLLLSDSGFYLCAWRGQGNTEAFFGQGTRLTVV.

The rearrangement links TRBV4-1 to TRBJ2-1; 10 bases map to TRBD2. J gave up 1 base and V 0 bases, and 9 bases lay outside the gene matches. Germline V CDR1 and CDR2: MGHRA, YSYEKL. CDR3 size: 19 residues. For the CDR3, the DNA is TGCGCCAGCAGCCAAGATAGACGGCTAGCGGGAGTGTCCTACAATGAGCAGTTCTTC. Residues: CASSQDRRLAGVSYNEQFF.

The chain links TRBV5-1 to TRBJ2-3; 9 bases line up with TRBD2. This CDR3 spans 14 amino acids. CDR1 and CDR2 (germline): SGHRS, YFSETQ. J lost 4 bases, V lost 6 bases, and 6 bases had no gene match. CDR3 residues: CASIPGLASDTQYF. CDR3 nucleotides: TGCGCCAGCATCCCGGGACTAGCTTCAGATACGCAGTATTTT.

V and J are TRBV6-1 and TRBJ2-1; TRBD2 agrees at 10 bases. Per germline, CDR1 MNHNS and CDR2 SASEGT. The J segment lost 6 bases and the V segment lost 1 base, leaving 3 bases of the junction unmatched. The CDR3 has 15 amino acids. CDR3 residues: CASSEEAGGSNEQFF. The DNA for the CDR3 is TGTGCCAGCAGTGAAGAAGCGGGAGGGAGCAATGAGCAGTTCTTC.

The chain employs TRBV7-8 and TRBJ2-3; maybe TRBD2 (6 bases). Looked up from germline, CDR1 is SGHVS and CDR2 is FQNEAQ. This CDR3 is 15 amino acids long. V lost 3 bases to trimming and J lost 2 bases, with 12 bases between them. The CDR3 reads CASSLTSFPTDTQYF. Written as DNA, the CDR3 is TGTGCCAGCAGCTTGACTAGTTTCCCCACAGATACGCAGTATTTT. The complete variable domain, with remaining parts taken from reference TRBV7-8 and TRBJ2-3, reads GAGVSQSPRYKVAKRGQDVALRCDPISGHVSLFWYQQALGQGPEFLTYFQNEAQLDKSGLPSDRFFAERPEGSVSTLKIQRTQQEDSAVYLCASSLTSFPTDTQYFGPGTRLTVL.

The CDR3 is CASTLSSGANVLTF. CDR3 nucleotide sequence: TGTGCCAGCACTTTGTCATCTGGGGCCAACGTCCTGACTTTC. The V and J genes are TRBV27 and TRBJ2-6, with D unclear. Germline-derived CDR1 and CDR2 are MNHEY and SMNVEV (reference sequence). CDR3 length: 14 amino acids. Trimming shortened V by 7 bases and J by 1 base, and 8 bases separated the two germline ends.

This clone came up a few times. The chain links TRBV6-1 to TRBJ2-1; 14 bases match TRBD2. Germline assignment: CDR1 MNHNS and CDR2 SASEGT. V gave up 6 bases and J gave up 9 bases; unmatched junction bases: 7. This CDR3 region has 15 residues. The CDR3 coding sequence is TGTGCCAGCAGCCACGGGACTAGCGGGAGCGGTGAGCAGTTCTTC. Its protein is CASSHGTSGSGEQFF.

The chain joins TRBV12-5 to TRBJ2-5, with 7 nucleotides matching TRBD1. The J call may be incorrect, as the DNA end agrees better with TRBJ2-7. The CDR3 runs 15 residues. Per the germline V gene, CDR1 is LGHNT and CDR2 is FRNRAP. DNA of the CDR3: TGTGCTAGTGGTTCGCCCGGGACAGATGCCTACGAGCAGTACTTC. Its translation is CASGSPGTDAYEQYF.

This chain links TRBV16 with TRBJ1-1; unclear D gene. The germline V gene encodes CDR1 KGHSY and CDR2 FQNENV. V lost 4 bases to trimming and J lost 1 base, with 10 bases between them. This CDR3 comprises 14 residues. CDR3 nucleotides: TGTGCCAGCAGCCTCCCGTCTAGGAACACTGAAGCTTTCTTT. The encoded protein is CASSLPSRNTEAFF.

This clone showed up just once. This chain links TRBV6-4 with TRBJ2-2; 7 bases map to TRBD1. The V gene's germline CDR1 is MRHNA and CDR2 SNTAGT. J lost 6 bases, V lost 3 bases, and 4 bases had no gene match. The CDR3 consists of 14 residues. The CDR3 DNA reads TGTGCCAGCAGTGAGCAGGGGGAGTCCGGGGAGCTGTTTTTT. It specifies CASSEQGESGELFF.

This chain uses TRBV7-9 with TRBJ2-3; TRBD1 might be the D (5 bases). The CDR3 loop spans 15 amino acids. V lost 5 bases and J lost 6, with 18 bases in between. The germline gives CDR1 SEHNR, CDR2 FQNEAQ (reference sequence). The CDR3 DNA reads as TGTGCCAGCAGCCCCTTGGGGCAGGTTAGGGATACGCAGTATTTT. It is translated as CASSPLGQVRDTQYF.

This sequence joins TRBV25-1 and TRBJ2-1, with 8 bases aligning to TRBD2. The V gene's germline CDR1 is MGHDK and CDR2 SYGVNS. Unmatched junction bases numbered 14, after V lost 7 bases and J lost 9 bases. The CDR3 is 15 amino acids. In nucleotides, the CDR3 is TGTGCCAGCACCCCCGGTGGTAGCGGGACCAGTGAGCAGTTCTTC. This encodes CASTPGGSGTSEQFF.

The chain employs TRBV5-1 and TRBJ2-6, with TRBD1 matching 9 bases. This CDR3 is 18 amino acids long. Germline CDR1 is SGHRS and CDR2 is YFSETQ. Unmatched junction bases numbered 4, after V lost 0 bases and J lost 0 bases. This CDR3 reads CASSLVRTGVSGANVLTF. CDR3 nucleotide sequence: TGCGCCAGCAGCTTGGTTAGGACAGGGGTCTCTGGGGCCAACGTCCTGACTTTC.

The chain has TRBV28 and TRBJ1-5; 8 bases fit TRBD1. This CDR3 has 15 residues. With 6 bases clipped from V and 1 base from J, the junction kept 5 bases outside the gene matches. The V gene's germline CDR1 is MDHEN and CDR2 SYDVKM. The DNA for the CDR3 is TGTGCCAGCAGGCTACAGGGGGTAAGCAATCAGCCCCAGCATTTT. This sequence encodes CASRLQGVSNQPQHF.

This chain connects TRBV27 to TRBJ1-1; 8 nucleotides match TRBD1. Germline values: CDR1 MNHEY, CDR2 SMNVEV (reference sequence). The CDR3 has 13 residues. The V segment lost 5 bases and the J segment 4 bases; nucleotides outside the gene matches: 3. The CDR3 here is CASSRTGSTEAFF. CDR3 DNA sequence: TGTGCCAGCAGTCGGACAGGGAGCACTGAAGCTTTCTTT.

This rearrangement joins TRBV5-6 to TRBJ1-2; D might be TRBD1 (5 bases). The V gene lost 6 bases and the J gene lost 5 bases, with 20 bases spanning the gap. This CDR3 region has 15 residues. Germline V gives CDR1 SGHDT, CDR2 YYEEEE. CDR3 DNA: TGTGCCAGCACCTTACCGACAGTGCGAGCTTATGGCTACACCTTC. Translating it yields CASTLPTVRAYGYTF.